This TCR beta chain was recorded in a study of shared clonotypes between healthy human individuals. The CDR3 covers 16 residues. Germline values: CDR1 MNHEY, CDR2 SVGAGI. V lost 2 bases, J lost 0 bases, and 11 bases lay in between. Overall study findings and caveats: When naive CD4 clonotypes were compared across a handful of donors, approximately 5% were shared. Although depth was large, rarefaction showed that sequencing of the sorted subsets was incomplete. Investigators expected sequencing depth to affect clonotype sharing among donors.

Once extracted for a subset, genomic DNA was divided evenly among several immunoSEQ plates. Using immunoSEQ multiplex PCR, the repertoire was profiled, and TCRdb retains in-frame clones only, with some absent. The table has a few million clones, 90% to 95% seen once. Turning to this clone: The antigen is not known.

This sequence joins TRBV6-5 and TRBJ1-3, with D perhaps TRBD1 (5 bases). The source material was naive CD4+ T cells sorted from blood. Subset in this sample: CD45RA+ positively selected. This sequence was found in a man between 18 and 29 years old in good health. Here the CDR3 reads CASSYRGNPSGNTIYF. The CDR3 DNA follows: TGTGCCAGCAGTTACCGGGGGAATCCCTCTGGAAACACCATATATTTT.